This T cell receptor (beta chain) was sequenced for a study of cytomegalovirus exposure and HLA in healthy donors. Study-wide points: TCR beta chain V- and J-gene trimming was linked, in a later analysis, to a missense variant in DCLRE1C.

About this clone itself: Antigen: not known.

13 Jbeta primers and 60 Vbeta primers were used for the PCR. Sequencing used immunoSEQ multiplex PCR; TCRdb keeps in-frame clones, though not all of them. Of tens of thousands of clones listed, 73% were seen once; the top ten hold 4.5% to 5.5%. Material: PBMCs. This TCR derives from a man aged 45-65 years in good health and CMV-seronegative.

The CDR3 here is CASSLTGTNTGELFF. CDR3 in DNA: TGCGCCAGCAGCTTAACAGGGACCAACACCGGGGAGCTGTTTTTT. V is TRBV5-1 and J is TRBJ2-2, with D possibly TRBD1 on 6 matching bases. V gave up 2 bases and J gave up 2 bases, with 10 bases separating them. CDR1 and CDR2 from the germline V gene are SGHRS and YFSETQ. This CDR3 contains 15 residues.